Detailed here is one T cell receptor beta chain. Antigen: not known. The sample comes from a study of beta chain features in type 1 diabetes. General study findings and limits: Moderate but significant shortening of TCRB CDR3s was recorded in all four CD4+ subsets from Type 1 diabetes patients.

The V and J ends lost 6 bases and 1 base, in that order; junction bases with no gene match: 5. The CDR3 sequence is 14 residues long. Germline V CDR1 and CDR2: SNHLY, FYNNEI. Every bit of the isolated RNA underwent reverse transcription, so sequencing read expressed TCRB transcripts. Here immunoSEQ multiplex PCR was the method, and the copy in TCRdb shows in-frame clones only, minus some. The table has 150,000 or so clones, around 63% seen once. Only one heparinised blood draw was taken per donor, and its volume averaged about 120 mL. The chain is built from TRBV2 and TRBJ2-7; 8 nucleotides match TRBD1. This TCR was sampled from a man under 40 with type 1 diabetes. Sequencing input: naive CD4+ T cells from blood. CDR3 nucleotide sequence: TGTGCCAGCAGAAAGACAGGGGATTCCTACGAGCAGTACTTC. It encodes CASRKTGDSYEQYF.